A selection of T cell receptor beta chains follows, all from one sample in a study of tumor and adjacent non-tumor tissue in lung cancer. Each CDR3 protein is one row after TCRdb ran MiXCR on the multiplex PCR reads. The sample lists roughly 82,000 distinct CDR3 sequences, around three quarters occurring once. Sequencing used distant non-tumor lung tissue. All receptors come from a woman between 45 and 60 years old with non-small cell lung cancer. Each CDR3 is given with its conserved first and last residue. A D gene is named only where the DNA matches it firmly. Size is omitted from some rows. Given values are once, few, many or a class for expanded clones.

CDR3 protein: CASSTQTGTSSYNEQFF
CDR3 DNA: TGTGCCAGCAGCACACAAACCGGGACTAGCTCCTACAATGAGCAGTTCTTC
D gene: TRBD2
clone size: -
V gene: TRBV7-2
J gene: TRBJ2-1

CDR3 protein: CTFSEIGETQYF
CDR3 DNA: TGTACCTTCAGTGAGATCGGGGAGACCCAGTACTTC
D gene: -
clone size: -
V gene: TRBV10-3
J gene: TRBJ2-5

CDR3 protein: CASSQLGETYKKYF
CDR3 DNA: TGTGCCAGCAGCCAGTTAGGGGAGACCTACAAGAAGTACTTC
D gene: -
clone size: -
V gene: TRBV4-2
J gene: TRBJ2-7

CDR3 protein: CASSIVNRDGAYDQYF
CDR3 DNA: TGTGCCAGCAGTATAGTTAACCGGGACGGGGCCTACGATCAGTACTTC
D gene: -
clone size: -
V gene: TRBV12-3/TRBV12-4
J gene: TRBJ2-7

CDR3 protein: CASSSRWAGDQPQHF
CDR3 DNA: TGTGCCAGCAGTTCTCGCTGGGCTGGCGATCAGCCCCAGCATTTT
D gene: -
clone size: once
V gene: TRBV28
J gene: TRBJ1-5

CDR3 protein: CASILSGNTNEQYF
CDR3 DNA: TGTGCCAGCATCCTGAGCGGGAATACCAACGAGCAGTACTTC
D gene: TRBD2
clone size: -
V gene: TRBV11-2
J gene: TRBJ2-7

CDR3 protein: CTSSQGAQETQYF
CDR3 DNA: TGCACCAGCAGCCAAGGGGCGCAAGAGACCCAGTACTTC
D gene: -
clone size: -
V gene: TRBV4-1
J gene: TRBJ2-5

CDR3 protein: CNARDGHMNTEPFF
CDR3 DNA: TGCAATGCTAGAGACGGACACATGAACACTGAACCTTTCTTT
D gene: -
clone size: -
V gene: TRBV20-1
J gene: TRBJ1-1

CDR3 protein: CASRSAASNYGYTF
CDR3 DNA: TGCGCCAGCAGGTCGGCAGCAAGTAACTATGGCTACACCTTC
D gene: -
clone size: many
V gene: TRBV5-1
J gene: TRBJ1-2

CDR3 protein: CASSLYDNSHGQYF
CDR3 DNA: TGTGCCAGCAGTCTATACGACAACTCCCACGGACAGTACTTC
D gene: -
clone size: -
V gene: TRBV6-5
J gene: TRBJ2-7

CDR3 protein: CASSHRTGSTEAFF
CDR3 DNA: TGCGCCAGTAGCCACCGCACAGGGAGCACTGAAGCTTTCTTT
D gene: -
clone size: -
V gene: TRBV4-1
J gene: TRBJ1-1

CDR3 protein: CSASSDRVGDEQFF
CDR3 DNA: TGCAGCGCCTCGAGCGATAGGGTCGGGGATGAGCAGTTCTTC
D gene: -
clone size: once
V gene: TRBV29-1
J gene: TRBJ2-1

CDR3 protein: CAIRPGNRGKKLFF
CDR3 DNA: TGTGCCATCAGACCCGGGAACAGGGGAAAAAAACTGTTTTTT
D gene: TRBD1
clone size: -
V gene: TRBV6-5
J gene: TRBJ1-4

CDR3 protein: CTSSPGGSGGNTEAFF
CDR3 DNA: TGTACCAGCAGTCCCGGGGGCTCAGGAGGCAACACTGAAGCTTTCTTT
D gene: -
clone size: -
V gene: TRBV12-3/TRBV12-4
J gene: TRBJ1-1

CDR3 protein: CASSYSEGGFF
CDR3 DNA: TGTGCCAGCAGTTACTCAGAGGGGGGGTTCTTC
D gene: -
clone size: -
V gene: TRBV6-6
J gene: TRBJ2-1

CDR3 protein: CGVQGQGVTGELFF
CDR3 DNA: TGCGGCGTGCAAGGACAGGGTGTCACCGGGGAGTTGTTTTTT
D gene: TRBD1
clone size: few
V gene: TRBV29-1
J gene: TRBJ2-2

CDR3 protein: CASNLQGQGYGYTF
CDR3 DNA: TGTGCCAGCAATTTACAGGGTCAAGGCTATGGCTACACCTTC
D gene: -
clone size: -
V gene: TRBV12-3/TRBV12-4
J gene: TRBJ1-2

CDR3 protein: CASGETGSSYNEQFF
CDR3 DNA: TGTGCCAGCGGGGAAACAGGGAGCTCTTACAATGAGCAGTTCTTC
D gene: -
clone size: -
V gene: TRBV6-5
J gene: TRBJ2-1

CDR3 protein: CASSSTIDEQYF
CDR3 DNA: TGTGCCAGCAGCTCTACGATAGACGAGCAGTACTTT
D gene: -
clone size: -
V gene: TRBV6-5
J gene: TRBJ2-7

CDR3 protein: CASSDRTRYNEQFF
CDR3 DNA: TGCGCCAGCAGTGACCGGACTAGGTACAATGAGCAGTTCTTC
D gene: TRBD2
clone size: -
V gene: TRBV28
J gene: TRBJ2-1

CDR3 protein: CASSSVPYNKQFF
CDR3 DNA: TGTGCCAGCAGTTCAGTCCCTTACAATAAGCAGTTCTTC
D gene: -
clone size: -
V gene: TRBV6-2/TRBV6-3
J gene: TRBJ2-1

CDR3 protein: CASSQEPGQETEAFF
CDR3 DNA: TGCGCCAGCAGCCAAGAACCAGGGCAGGAGACTGAAGCTTTCTTT
D gene: -
clone size: -
V gene: TRBV4-1
J gene: TRBJ1-1

CDR3 protein: CSVAGAGEAFF
CDR3 DNA: TGCAGCGTCGCGGGGGCCGGTGAAGCTTTCTTT
D gene: -
clone size: medium-sized
V gene: TRBV29-1
J gene: TRBJ1-1

CDR3 protein: CASSSLAGLNQQFF
CDR3 DNA: TGTGCCAGCAGCTCTCTGGCGGGGCTTAATCAGCAATTCTTC
D gene: -
clone size: -
V gene: TRBV7-8
J gene: TRBJ2-1

CDR3 protein: CSAKKRRGGEQFF
CDR3 DNA: TGCAGCGCCAAGAAGCGGAGGGGTGGTGAGCAGTTCTTC
D gene: -
clone size: -
V gene: TRBV29-1
J gene: TRBJ2-1

CDR3 protein: CASSVRAQGGSARELFF
CDR3 DNA: TGTGCCAGCAGTGTCCGGGCGCAGGGAGGTAGTGCCAGGGAGCTGTTTTTT
D gene: -
clone size: -
V gene: TRBV6-1
J gene: TRBJ2-2

CDR3 protein: CASSVTGDSNQSHHF
CDR3 DNA: TGTGCCAGCAGCGTGACAGGGGATAGCAATCAGTCCCATCATTTT
D gene: TRBD1
clone size: -
V gene: TRBV6-1
J gene: TRBJ1-5

CDR3 protein: CSTRDRRSTYEQYF
CDR3 DNA: TGCAGTACTAGGGACAGGAGGAGCACCTACGAGCAGTACTTC
D gene: TRBD1
clone size: -
V gene: TRBV20-1
J gene: TRBJ2-7

CDR3 protein: CASSGDYDYNEQFF
CDR3 DNA: TGTGCCAGCAGCGGAGACTACGATTACAATGAGCAGTTCTTC
D gene: -
clone size: once
V gene: TRBV6-1
J gene: TRBJ2-1

CDR3 protein: CSVESQDRVTYHEQFF
CDR3 DNA: TGCAGCGTTGAATCTCAGGACAGGGTGACCTACCATGAACAGTTCTTC
D gene: TRBD1
clone size: -
V gene: TRBV29-1
J gene: TRBJ2-1

CDR3 protein: CASTRTGGYYEQYF
CDR3 DNA: TGTGCCAGCACACGGACAGGGGGTTACTACGAGCAGTACTTC
D gene: TRBD1
clone size: -
V gene: TRBV6-1
J gene: TRBJ2-7

CDR3 protein: CAITEDSIMDTQYF
CDR3 DNA: TGTGCCATCACCGAAGACAGTATCATGGATACGCAGTATTTT
D gene: -
clone size: -
V gene: TRBV6-6
J gene: TRBJ2-3

CDR3 protein: CPSTPDNWLVTQYF
CDR3 DNA: TGCCCCAGCACCCCAGACAACTGGCTGGTTACGCAGTATTTT
D gene: -
clone size: -
V gene: TRBV10-2
J gene: TRBJ2-3

CDR3 protein: CASSTGTGRAYEQYF
CDR3 DNA: TGTGCCAGCAGCACCGGGACAGGGCGCGCATACGAGCAGTATTTC
D gene: TRBD1
clone size: few
V gene: TRBV11-2
J gene: TRBJ2-7

CDR3 protein: CASSLRIVTSLETQNF
CDR3 DNA: TGTGCCAGCAGCCTCAGAATCGTGACTAGCCTGGAGACCCAGAACTTC
D gene: TRBD2
clone size: -
V gene: TRBV11-2
J gene: TRBJ2-5

CDR3 protein: CTSSLLSWGLEIQYF
CDR3 DNA: TGTACCAGCAGCCTACTTAGTTGGGGTCTAGAGATCCAGTACTTC
D gene: -
clone size: -
V gene: TRBV11-2
J gene: TRBJ2-5

CDR3 protein: CVSSDCWERVNTEVFF
CDR3 DNA: TGTGTCAGCAGTGACTGCTGGGAAAGGGTGAACACTGAAGTTTTCTTT
D gene: -
clone size: -
V gene: TRBV6-1
J gene: TRBJ1-1

CDR3 protein: CSSGSTGQGQYF
CDR3 DNA: TGTTCTAGCGGCTCGACGGGACAGGGCCAGTACTTC
D gene: TRBD1
clone size: -
V gene: TRBV11-1
J gene: TRBJ2-5

CDR3 protein: CVSSPPTWASTDTQYF
CDR3 DNA: TGTGTCAGCAGCCCTCCAACCTGGGCTAGCACAGATACGCAATATTTT
D gene: -
clone size: -
V gene: TRBV7-9
J gene: TRBJ2-3

CDR3 protein: CTSNPPRPGAADTQYF
CDR3 DNA: TGTACCAGCAATCCCCCGCGGCCGGGAGCGGCAGATACGCAGTATTTT
D gene: -
clone size: -
V gene: TRBV6-5
J gene: TRBJ2-3

CDR3 protein: CSARDWRNYNEQFF
CDR3 DNA: TGCAGTGCTAGAGATTGGCGGAACTACAATGAGCAGTTCTTC
D gene: -
clone size: medium-sized
V gene: TRBV20-1
J gene: TRBJ2-1

CDR3 protein: CTSTQTPGIGAYNEQFF
CDR3 DNA: TGTACCAGCACCCAGACCCCTGGGATAGGGGCCTACAATGAGCAGTTCTTC
D gene: -
clone size: -
V gene: TRBV6-6
J gene: TRBJ2-1

CDR3 protein: CVGSYGWNTEAFF
CDR3 DNA: TGTGTCGGCAGTTATGGGTGGAACACTGAAGCTTTCTTT
D gene: -
clone size: -
V gene: TRBV6-5
J gene: TRBJ1-1

CDR3 protein: CSEAGTGNSEAFF
CDR3 DNA: TGCAGCGAAGCCGGAACAGGGAACAGTGAAGCTTTCTTT
D gene: -
clone size: -
V gene: TRBV29-1
J gene: TRBJ1-1

CDR3 protein: CASRSSWYEAFF
CDR3 DNA: TGTGCCAGCCGTTCCTCCTGGTATGAAGCTTTCTTT
D gene: -
clone size: -
V gene: TRBV6-6
J gene: TRBJ1-1

CDR3 protein: CSVDRSGPDAFF
CDR3 DNA: TGCAGCGTTGACAGGTCCGGGCCTGACGCTTTCTTT
D gene: -
clone size: -
V gene: TRBV29-1
J gene: TRBJ1-1

CDR3 protein: CASSFLDASYEQYF
CDR3 DNA: TGTGCCAGCAGCTTTTTAGATGCCTCCTATGAGCAGTACTTC
D gene: -
clone size: -
V gene: TRBV7-8
J gene: TRBJ2-7

CDR3 protein: CASHPLDGAARLGTDTQYF
CDR3 DNA: TGTGCCTCTCACCCCCTCGACGGGGCAGCGCGCCTGGGGACAGATACGCAGTATTTT
D gene: -
clone size: -
V gene: TRBV30
J gene: TRBJ2-3

CDR3 protein: CASSLEGGSSYNEQLF
CDR3 DNA: TGCGCCAGCAGCTTGGAGGGAGGAAGCTCCTACAATGAGCAGTTATTC
D gene: -
clone size: -
V gene: TRBV5-1
J gene: TRBJ2-1

CDR3 protein: CASSLAGRWQFF
CDR3 DNA: TGTGCCAGCAGCTTAGCGGGGCGGTGGCAGTTCTTC
D gene: -
clone size: medium-sized
V gene: TRBV7-8
J gene: TRBJ2-1

CDR3 protein: CSANTRDGANALTF
CDR3 DNA: TGCAGTGCTAATACCCGGGATGGGGCCAACGCCCTGACTTTC
D gene: -
clone size: -
V gene: TRBV20-1
J gene: TRBJ2-6

CDR3 protein: CSVGSGAQGNEQFF
CDR3 DNA: -
D gene: -
clone size: -
V gene: TRBV29-1
J gene: TRBJ2-1

CDR3 protein: CASSQGKPGAFYEKLFF
CDR3 DNA: TGCGCAAGCAGCCAAGGGAAACCGGGGGCTTTCTATGAAAAACTGTTTTTT
D gene: -
clone size: -
V gene: TRBV4-1
J gene: TRBJ1-4